These 23 T cell receptor beta chains came from one sample sequenced in a study of T cell responses to AZD1222 COVID-19 vaccine. Sequencing was performed with immunoSEQ multiplex PCR; in TCRdb, only in-frame clones are kept and a portion is missing. This sample yields approximately 160,000 clones, of which around 90% are seen a single time; less than 3% belongs to the top ten. The sequencing used peripheral blood, collected on day 0 of AZD1222 vaccination. These receptors all come from an adult in good health.

The J gene is TRBJ2-3, the V gene TRBV6-5; D remains ambiguous. The CDR3 runs 14 residues. CDR1 is MNHEY and CDR2 is SVGAGI in the germline V gene. The CDR3 is CVSGLNPRTDTQYF. CDR3 nucleotides: TGTGTCAGTGGCTTAAATCCACGCACAGATACGCAGTATTTT.

The rearrangement uses TRBV5-4 and TRBJ2-7, with a weak D call TRBD2 (5 bases). Germline CDR1 and CDR2: SGHNT and YYREEE (reference sequence). CDR3 length equals 14 residues. Trimming stripped 2 bases from V and 4 bases from J, with 13 bases between. CDR3 region: CASSFFGISYEQYF. In DNA form, the CDR3 reads TGTGCCAGCAGCTTTTTCGGGATAAGTTACGAGCAGTACTTC.

This chain uses TRBV5-4 with TRBJ1-2, with 8 bases lining up with TRBD1. The CDR3 runs 16 residues. Losses at the gene ends were 5 bases for V and 5 bases for J; bases not matched to a gene: 14. CDR1 and CDR2 from the germline V gene are SGHNT and YYREEE (reference sequence). Here the CDR3 reads CASRQGQAVTGYGYTF. The CDR3 bases are TGTGCCAGCAGGCAGGGACAGGCAGTCACTGGTTATGGCTACACCTTC.

The chain recombines TRBV4-2 with TRBJ2-2; TRBD1 matches 7 bases. With V trimmed by 3 bases and J by 0 bases, 4 bases remained unmatched. The CDR3 covers 16 residues. The V gene's germline CDR1 is LGHNA and CDR2 YNFKEQ. CDR3: CASSQTGTTNTGELFF. CDR3 nucleotide sequence: TGTGCCAGCAGCCAGACAGGGACCACGAACACCGGGGAGCTGTTTTTT.

This chain links TRBV6-1 with TRBJ2-3, with D perhaps matching TRBD2 (6 bases). The CDR3 runs to 13 residues. Germline values: CDR1 MNHNS, CDR2 SASEGT. V dropped 2 bases and J dropped 5 bases, with 8 bases sitting between them. The CDR3 sequence is CASSERGRDTQYF. DNA of the CDR3: TGTGCCAGCAGTGAACGGGGGAGAGATACGCAGTATTTT.

V gene TRBV27 combines with J gene TRBJ1-2; D is unresolved. Germline CDR1 and CDR2: MNHEY and SMNVEV (reference sequence). The CDR3 consists of 17 residues. V lost 2 bases to trimming and J lost 3 bases, with 19 bases between them. The DNA for the CDR3 is TGTGCCAGCAGTTTAAACCCCGAAGGGCAGCCCGACTATGGCTACACCTTC. It translates to CASSLNPEGQPDYGYTF.

The rearrangement joins TRBV19 to TRBJ1-1, with D hard to call. V gave up 6 bases and J gave up 0 bases, with 11 bases separating them. This CDR3 comprises 14 residues. Germline values: CDR1 LNHDA, CDR2 SQIVND (reference sequence). CDR3 coding DNA: TGTGCCAGTAGGGTGCGACATCTGAACACTGAAGCTTTCTTT. Its protein is CASRVRHLNTEAFF.

The V gene is TRBV27, the J gene TRBJ1-6; D is undetermined. Germline V gene lookup returns CDR1 MNHEY and CDR2 SMNVEV (reference sequence). CDR3 length: 14 residues. V was pared by 5 bases and J by 3 bases, with 8 bases between. The CDR3 loop is CASSARSYNSPLHF. The DNA for the CDR3 is TGTGCCAGCAGTGCCAGGAGCTATAATTCACCCCTCCACTTT.

The chain uses TRBV7-9 and TRBJ2-3; D call uncertain. Germline V lookup: CDR1 SEHNR, CDR2 FQNEAQ (reference sequence). The CDR3 contains 14 residues. The V gene lost 2 bases and the J gene lost 4 bases, with 10 bases spanning the gap. Here the CDR3 DNA reads TGTGCCAGCAGCTTAAGGGTGGGCCCAGATACGCAGTATTTT. Translated: CASSLRVGPDTQYF.

In this sample, this clone turned up a few times. This chain links TRBV6-4 with TRBJ2-1; either TRBD1 or TRBD2 may supply D (6 bases each). The V end was cut by 4 bases, the J end by 4 bases, with 8 bases between. The CDR3 contains 13 residues. CDR1 is MRHNA, CDR2 SNTAGT, per germline. This chain's CDR3 is CASSAGAYNEQFF. As DNA, the CDR3 is TGTGCCAGCAGTGCGGGGGCTTACAATGAGCAGTTCTTC.

The chain employs TRBV14 and TRBJ2-2, with D tentatively TRBD2 (6 bases). This CDR3 is built from 15 residues. Germline lookup yields CDR1 SGHDN and CDR2 FVKESK. Trimming removed 4 bases at V and 6 bases at J, with 15 bases between. The CDR3 protein is CASSPGLRFAGELFF. The CDR3 nucleotides are TGTGCCAGCAGCCCGGGACTGCGTTTCGCCGGGGAGCTGTTTTTT.

The chain links TRBV3-1 (or the pseudogene TRBV3-2) to TRBJ1-2; tentative D call: TRBD1 (5 bases). CDR1 is LGHDT, CDR2 YNNKEL, per germline (reference sequence). This CDR3 is built from 14 residues. V was cut by 6 bases and J by 0 bases, with 11 bases left in between. Here the CDR3 DNA reads TGTGCCAGCAGTCACCGGGGCTCTAACTATGGCTACACCTTC. This translates into CASSHRGSNYGYTF.

This clone was detected only once. The chain carries TRBV11-3 and TRBJ2-7; 9 bases map to TRBD1. Germline lookup yields CDR1 SGHNT and CDR2 YENEEA. CDR3 length equals 14 residues. V lost 8 bases, J lost 1 base, and 6 bases stayed unmatched. CDR3 in DNA: TGTGCCAGCGCTACAGGGGGCGCATCCTACGAGCAGTACTTC. It yields the protein CASATGGASYEQYF.

The chain links TRBV5-1 to TRBJ2-3, with D tentatively TRBD2 (6 bases). CDR3 length: 15 residues. The V end lost 1 base, the J end lost 1 base, and 10 bases lay between the germline ends. Germline CDR1 reads SGHRS; CDR2 reads YFSETQ. The CDR3 loop is CASSLRASGTDTQYF. CDR3 DNA: TGCGCCAGCAGCTTGCGTGCTAGCGGCACAGATACGCAGTATTTT.

This clone was recorded only once. The rearrangement uses TRBV28 and TRBJ1-2; 7 positions agree with TRBD1. The length of the CDR3 is 13 residues. Losses at the gene ends were 5 bases for V and 4 bases for J; bases not matched to a gene: 4. Germline assignment: CDR1 MDHEN and CDR2 SYDVKM. The CDR3 is CASSGYRGYGYTF. As DNA, the CDR3 is TGTGCCAGCAGTGGATACAGGGGCTATGGCTACACCTTC.

The gene calls are TRBV29-1 and TRBJ2-5; 10 nucleotides line up with TRBD1. Germline assignment: CDR1 SQVTM and CDR2 ANQGSEA. The CDR3 sequence is 13 residues long. J lost 5 bases, V lost 4 bases, and 4 bases had no gene match. Here the CDR3 reads CSVATGGRETQYF. The CDR3 nucleotides read TGCAGCGTTGCGACAGGGGGCAGGGAGACCCAGTACTTC.

The chain links TRBV5-6 to TRBJ2-5, with D uncertain. This CDR3 is 14 amino acids long. Trimming pared 0 bases from V and 5 bases from J, leaving 11 bases between. CDR1 and CDR2 from the germline V gene are SGHDT and YYEEEE. CDR3 residues: CASSLEASGETQYF. As DNA, the CDR3 is TGTGCCAGCAGCTTGGAAGCTAGTGGGGAGACCCAGTACTTC.

The chain recombines TRBV21-1 with TRBJ2-1; the D call TRBD2 from the table was never checked on the DNA. TRBV21-1 is a recognized pseudogene. CDR3 length equals 20 residues. Here the CDR3 DNA reads TGTGCCAGCAGCGCCCTGTGGCTAGCGGGAGGGCCCGGTGGGGGCAATGAGCAGTTCTTC. Translating gives CASSALWLAGGPGGGNEQFF.

The chain has TRBV7-9 and TRBJ2-1, with TRBD1 matching over 7 bases. The CDR3 extends over 16 amino acids. Trimming cost V 2 bases and J 5 bases; bases outside gene matches: 9. Germline loops: CDR1 SEHNR, CDR2 FQNEAQ (reference sequence). CDR3 sequence (DNA): TGTGCCAGCAGCTTATTAGGGACAGCGGTCAACAATGAGCAGTTCTTC. Translated: CASSLLGTAVNNEQFF.

Only a few counts were recorded for this clone. The chain employs TRBV6-5 and TRBJ1-2; maybe TRBD1 (5 bases). Germline V lookup: CDR1 MNHEY, CDR2 SVGAGI. The CDR3 is 15 amino acids. Between the trimmed V and J ends, which lost 7 bases and 2 bases, there was a span of 17 bases. Written as DNA, the CDR3 is TGTGCCAGCACCAATTGGAGGGGTGCAAACTATGGCTACACCTTC. Its translation is CASTNWRGANYGYTF.

The chain couples TRBV6-2 or TRBV6-3 to TRBJ2-2; 16 nucleotides agree with TRBD2. Germline V gene sequence: CDR1 MNHEY, CDR2 SVGEGT. The CDR3 loop spans 17 amino acids. V shed 4 bases and J 6 bases; nucleotides not matched to a gene: 5. The CDR3 reads CASSWGLAGGLPGELFF. Written as DNA, the CDR3 is TGTGCCAGCAGTTGGGGACTAGCGGGAGGGCTACCCGGGGAGCTGTTTTTT.

Only one count was recorded for this clone. The chain has TRBV5-4 and TRBJ2-2; 7 bases line up with TRBD1. Losses at the gene ends were 4 bases for V and 6 bases for J; bases not matched to a gene: 6. The CDR3 has 14 amino acids. The germline gives CDR1 SGHNT, CDR2 YYREEE (reference sequence). The chain's CDR3 is CASSRRQGPGELFF. The CDR3 region has the DNA TGTGCCAGCAGCCGTAGACAGGGCCCCGGGGAGCTGTTTTTT.

The gene calls are TRBV2 and TRBJ2-3; TRBD1 is a possible D gene (5 bases). This CDR3 comprises 17 residues. Trimming removed 0 bases from V and 6 bases from J, with 19 bases in between. Germline values: CDR1 SNHLY, CDR2 FYNNEI. The CDR3 coding sequence is TGTGCCAGCAGTGAAGCGGGGCTAGTTGGGGCCAGGGATACGCAGTATTTT. The encoded protein is CASSEAGLVGARDTQYF. Filled out from reference TRBV2 and TRBJ2-3, the complete variable domain reads EPEVTQTPSHQVTQMGQEVILRCVPISNHLYFYWYRQILGQKVEFLVSFYNNEISEKSEIFDDQFSVERPDGSNFTLKIRSTKLEDSAMYFCASSEAGLVGARDTQYFGPGTRLTVL.